The 3 T cell receptor beta chains below all came from one sample that was sequenced in a study of blood T cell repertoires in COVID-19. Profiled with immunoSEQ multiplex PCR; TCRdb holds only in-frame clones, not every one. The sample lists hundreds of thousands of clones; more than 65% were seen once. Sequences were obtained from peripheral blood. These TCRs come from an elderly woman with acute or convalescent COVID-19.

The chain joins TRBV10-2 to TRBJ1-1; D perhaps matches TRBD1 (6 bases). With 6 bases removed from V and 6 bases from J, the gap between germline ends came to 14 bases. Germline V lookup: CDR1 WSHSY, CDR2 SAAADI. This CDR3 is built from 13 residues. CDR3: CASSDPQGPEAFF. CDR3 DNA sequence: TGCGCCAGCAGCGACCCACAGGGTCCTGAAGCTTTCTTT.

V is TRBV11-3 and J is TRBJ2-5, with 12 bases that match TRBD2. V trimming: 1 base; J trimming: 5 bases; junction bases outside the gene matches: 8. This CDR3 spans 17 amino acids. Germline assignment: CDR1 SGHNT and CDR2 YENEEA. The CDR3, as DNA: TGTGCCAGCAGCTTAGGGGCTAGCGGGGGGGCCGGCGAGACCCAGTACTTC. It yields the protein CASSLGASGGAGETQYF.

This clone was picked up one time. V gene TRBV5-1 combines with J gene TRBJ2-5; TRBD2 matches 11 bases. Germline CDR1 SGHRS, CDR2 YFSETQ. V shed 4 bases and J 5 bases; nucleotides not matched to a gene: 10. This CDR3 comprises 16 residues. CDR3: CASSGTSGGSLETQYF. Here the CDR3 DNA reads TGCGCCAGCAGCGGTACTAGCGGGGGCTCCCTTGAGACCCAGTACTTC.